These 27 T cell receptor beta chains came from one sample sequenced in a study of CD8 T cells in ankylosing spondylitis. TCRdb itself ran the 5' RACE reads through MiXCR, one entry per CDR3 protein. The repertoire holds 150,000 or so distinct CDR3 sequences, with 9.8% as singletons. What was sequenced was blood, either unsorted or a sorted T cell fraction (not recorded which). The receptors here all came from a female donor with ankylosing spondylitis or in good health (not recorded which).

V usage is TRBV28 and J usage is TRBJ2-1; D might be TRBD1 (5 bases). The germline gives CDR1 MDHEN, CDR2 SYDVKM. V was pared by 5 bases and J by 1 base, with 15 bases between. The CDR3 runs 16 residues. CDR3 protein: CASSTRQNESYNEQFF. CDR3 bases: TGTGCCAGCAGTACCCGACAGAACGAGTCCTACAATGAGCAGTTCTTC.

This clonotype was seen only a few times. This chain links TRBV15 with TRBJ1-6; tentative D call: TRBD1 (5 bases). Trimming stripped 8 bases from V and 5 bases from J, with 19 bases between. The CDR3 has 16 amino acids. Germline CDR1 and CDR2: LNHNV and YYDKDF (reference sequence). CDR3 nucleotides: TGTGCCACCGATCCGGCCGAGACAGCAGATAATTCACCCCTCCACTTT. This sequence encodes CATDPAETADNSPLHF. Looking up the rest from reference TRBV15 and TRBJ1-6 gives the full variable domain: DAMVIQNPRYQVTQFGKPVTLSCSQTLNHNVMYWYQQKSSQAPKLLFHYYDKDFNNEADTPDNFQSRRPNTSFCFLDIRSPGLGDTAMYLCATDPAETADNSPLHFGNGTRLTVT.

This clonotype appeared many times. The rearrangement links TRBV9 to TRBJ2-3; D gene ambiguous. Between the trimmed V and J ends, which lost 4 bases and 4 bases, there was a span of 10 bases. CDR1 SGDLS and CDR2 YYNGEE come from the germline V gene. CDR3 size: 13 residues. CDR3 DNA: TGTGCCAGCAGCTCTTTTGGGGCAGATACGCAGTATTTT. The encoded protein is CASSSFGADTQYF.

This clonotype appeared many times. The CDR3, as DNA: TGTGCCAGCAGCTTAGCCGGAGCAGGAAGCCTGATGAACACTGAAGCTTTCTTT. This codes for CASSLAGAGSLMNTEAFF. This chain joins TRBV11-1 and TRBJ1-1; D is unclear. Per the germline V gene, CDR1 is SGHAT and CDR2 is FQDESV (reference sequence). The CDR3 consists of 18 residues. V gave up 0 bases and J gave up 0 bases, with 17 bases separating them.

This clonotype has ten or more counts. The chain links TRBV9 to TRBJ2-1; D may be TRBD2 (5 bases). V lost 1 base and J lost 11, with 10 bases in between. The CDR3 is made up of 12 amino acids. Per the germline V gene, CDR1 is SGDLS and CDR2 is YYNGEE. CDR3 in amino acids: CASSVRGTKQFF. In DNA form, the CDR3 reads TGTGCCAGCAGCGTACGGGGAACCAAGCAGTTCTTC.

Here the CDR3 reads CASSYHSGRAGNYNEQFF. The DNA for the CDR3 is TGTGCCAGCAGCTATCATAGCGGGAGGGCCGGAAATTACAATGAGCAGTTCTTC. The chain carries TRBV28 and TRBJ2-1; 11 nucleotides match TRBD2. The germline V gene has CDR1 MDHEN and CDR2 SYDVKM. The CDR3 covers 18 residues. The junction had 14 bases not matched to a gene; V was cut back by 6 bases and J by 4 bases. The variable domain in full, completed from reference TRBV28 and TRBJ2-1, reads DVKVTQSSRYLVKRTGEKVFLECVQDMDHENMFWYRQDPGLGLRLIYFSYDVKMKEKGDIPEGYSVSREKKERFSLILESASTNQTSMYLCASSYHSGRAGNYNEQFFGPGTRLTVL.

This clonotype was observed a handful of times. The CDR3, as DNA: TGTGCCAGCAGTTTAGGGGCAGGACAGCCCCAGCATTTT. Translation gives CASSLGAGQPQHF. The V gene is TRBV27, the J gene TRBJ1-5, with a tentative D call TRBD1 (5 bases). V was trimmed by 2 bases and J by 7 bases, leaving 9 bases between them. The V gene's germline CDR1 is MNHEY and CDR2 SMNVEV (reference sequence). The CDR3 covers 13 residues.

This chain uses TRBV9 with TRBJ1-2; 7 bases line up with TRBD1. CDR1 SGDLS and CDR2 YYNGEE come from the germline V gene. The CDR3 length is 14 residues. V trimming: 4 bases; J trimming: 2 bases; junction bases outside the gene matches: 5. This CDR3 is CASSTPTGNYGYTF. The CDR3 bases are TGTGCCAGCAGCACTCCGACAGGGAACTATGGCTACACCTTC.

The chain combines TRBV3-1 with TRBJ2-7; maybe TRBD1 (5 bases). The germline CDR1 and CDR2 sequences are LGHDT and YNNKEL (reference sequence). The CDR3 totals 22 residues. V was trimmed by 0 bases and J by 6 bases, leaving 36 bases between them. This CDR3 is CASSQDIGGLGSDKTPVVEQYF. The CDR3 bases are TGTGCCAGCAGCCAAGATATAGGTGGCCTCGGGTCGGACAAAACGCCCGTGGTCGAGCAGTACTTC.

This clonotype was recorded at least ten times. This chain links TRBV5-1 with TRBJ2-7, with unresolved D. This CDR3 is 12 amino acids long. Trimming removed 0 bases at V and 6 bases at J, with 7 bases between. Germline CDR1 and CDR2: SGHRS and YFSETQ. CDR3 in amino acids: CASSLGSGEQYF. The DNA for the CDR3 is TGCGCCAGCAGCTTGGGTTCGGGCGAGCAGTACTTC.

This clonotype turned up a few times. The chain links TRBV6-6 to TRBJ2-2; possible D gene TRBD1, 6 bases. Germline CDR1 reads MNHNY; CDR2 reads SVGAGI (reference sequence). The CDR3 loop spans 18 amino acids. Trimming stripped 0 bases from V and 4 bases from J, with 18 bases between. The DNA for the CDR3 is TGTGCCAGCAGTTACTCGAGTGGACAGCGCGGGTCCACCGGGGAGCTGTTTTTT. Encoded protein: CASSYSSGQRGSTGELFF.

This sequence joins TRBV7-6 and TRBJ2-1; 12 nucleotides match TRBD2. Germline V lookup: CDR1 SGHVS, CDR2 FNYEAQ. V gave up 5 bases and J gave up 6 bases; unmatched junction bases: 14. This CDR3 has 18 amino acids. CDR3 region: CASSPSGTGTSGSNEQFF. As DNA, the CDR3 is TGTGCCAGCAGCCCTAGCGGAACTGGGACTAGCGGGTCCAATGAGCAGTTCTTC.

V is TRBV6-5 and J is TRBJ2-2, with D uncertain. Trimming cost V 2 bases and J 8 bases, with 9 bases left between them. This CDR3 has 13 amino acids. CDR1 and CDR2 from the germline V gene are MNHEY and SVGAGI. The CDR3 loop is CASSYGYRGELFF. CDR3 in DNA: TGTGCCAGCAGTTACGGGTATAGGGGGGAGCTGTTTTTT.

The table lists this clonotype with a few counts. The rearrangement uses TRBV12-3 or TRBV12-4 and TRBJ1-1; maybe TRBD1 (5 bases). The CDR3 consists of 12 residues. Between the trimmed V and J ends, which lost 8 bases and 11 bases, there was a span of 18 bases. The CDR3 spells CASSGQIEGAFF. In nucleotides, the CDR3 is TGTGCCAGCTCCGGCCAAATAGAGGGGGCTTTCTTT.

This clonotype has more than one count but fewer than ten. V gene TRBV27 combines with J gene TRBJ2-7; 7 bases are shared with TRBD1. The J segment lost 9 bases and the V segment lost 2 bases, leaving 7 bases of the junction unmatched. The germline V gene encodes CDR1 MNHEY and CDR2 SMNVEV (reference sequence). The CDR3 is 13 residues long. The CDR3 reads CASSLAGGSWQYF. The CDR3 DNA reads as TGTGCCAGCAGTTTAGCAGGGGGTAGCTGGCAGTACTTC.

This clonotype showed up just a few times. The rearrangement uses TRBV24-1 and TRBJ2-5; D may correspond to TRBD1 or TRBD2 (7 bases each). This CDR3 comprises 15 residues. From germline, CDR1 is KGHDR and CDR2 SFDVKD. V shed 7 bases and J shed 7 bases, with 21 bases lying between them. CDR3 residues: CATRAGQSGFGTQYF. The CDR3 DNA follows: TGTGCCACCAGAGCGGGACAGTCTGGTTTTGGGACCCAGTACTTC.

This clonotype was recorded a few times. This rearrangement joins TRBV27 to TRBJ2-7; TRBD1 might be the D (5 bases). The CDR3 is 13 residues long. V shed 3 bases and J shed 6 bases, with 12 bases lying between them. CDR1 and CDR2 (germline): MNHEY, SMNVEV (reference sequence). The CDR3 DNA follows: TGTGCCAGCAGTTTCGGCAGGGCGGTCGAGCAGTACTTC. Protein product: CASSFGRAVEQYF.

This clonotype came up a few times. The gene calls are TRBV27 and TRBJ2-1; 9 bases are shared with TRBD1. In germline, CDR1 is MNHEY, CDR2 SMNVEV (reference sequence). The junction had 15 bases not matched to a gene; V was cut back by 5 bases and J by 7 bases. The CDR3 has 17 amino acids. The CDR3 reads CASSTYSQGANLNEQFF. Here the CDR3 DNA reads TGTGCCAGCAGTACCTACTCACAGGGGGCGAATTTAAATGAGCAGTTCTTC.

This clonotype was detected a few times. The chain combines TRBV25-1 with TRBJ2-7, with D hard to call. The CDR3 has 15 residues. Germline CDR1 reads MGHDK; CDR2 reads SYGVNS. Trimming took 5 bases from V and 5 from J, leaving 19 bases between them. Written as DNA, the CDR3 is TGTGCCAGCAGTCCCCACGTTAGGTTCGGCGACGAGCAGTACTTC. The encoded protein is CASSPHVRFGDEQYF.

The V and J genes are TRBV5-6 and TRBJ1-5, with TRBD1 as a possible D gene (5 bases). Between the trimmed V and J ends, which lost 4 bases and 5 bases, there was a span of 7 bases. The CDR3 loop spans 12 amino acids. Per the germline V gene, CDR1 is SGHDT and CDR2 is YYEEEE. Written as DNA, the CDR3 is TGTGCCAGCAGCCCGGGGGATCAGCCCCAGCATTTT. Its translation is CASSPGDQPQHF. Complete variable domain (other parts from reference TRBV5-6 and TRBJ1-5): DAGVTQSPTHLIKTRGQQVTLRCSPKSGHDTVSWYQQALGQGPQFIFQYYEEEERQRGNFPDRFSGHQFPNYSSELNVNALLLGDSALYLCASSPGDQPQHFGDGTRLSIL.

The J gene is TRBJ2-1, the V gene TRBV2; 8 bases line up with TRBD2. This CDR3 is built from 14 residues. Germline V CDR1 and CDR2: SNHLY, FYNNEI. Unmatched junction bases numbered 9, after V lost 6 bases and J lost 8 bases. CDR3 sequence reads: CASREGLGEDEQFF. In DNA form, the CDR3 reads TGTGCCAGCAGGGAGGGACTAGGGGAGGATGAGCAGTTCTTC.

V is TRBV30 and J is TRBJ2-2; TRBD2 agrees at 11 bases. This CDR3 is built from 18 residues. Germline CDR1 and CDR2: GTSNPN and SVGIG (reference sequence). V was clipped by 1 base and J by 1 base; unmatched bases: 8. CDR3 sequence: CAWSDLAGGPGNTGELFF. DNA of the CDR3: TGTGCCTGGAGTGATTTAGCGGGAGGGCCCGGGAACACCGGGGAGCTGTTTTTT.

This clonotype was seen a few times. This likely reflects a read error, since a far larger clone is one base away. The rearrangement links TRBV27 to TRBJ2-7; D is ambiguous. V lost 3 bases and J 3 bases, leaving 3 bases between the germline ends. The CDR3 has 11 residues. Germline V lookup: CDR1 MNHEY, CDR2 SMNVEV (reference sequence). The CDR3 here is CASSFFYEQYF. CDR3 in DNA: TGTGCCAGCAGTTTCTTCTACGAGCAGTACTTC.

The table lists this clonotype with a few counts. The V and J genes are TRBV6-1 and TRBJ2-6; D is unclear. In germline, CDR1 is MNHNS, CDR2 SASEGT. This CDR3 region has 14 residues. The V end was cut by 9 bases, the J end by 2 bases, with 11 bases between. CDR3 loop: CASTVGAGANVLTF. The CDR3 DNA follows: TGTGCCAGTACCGTCGGCGCTGGGGCCAACGTCCTGACTTTC.

This clonotype appeared a few times. The J gene is TRBJ1-1, the V gene TRBV27; D remains unclear. Germline CDR1 reads MNHEY; CDR2 reads SMNVEV (reference sequence). The V end lost 2 bases, the J end lost 1 base, and 11 bases lay between the germline ends. This CDR3 spans 15 amino acids. Here the CDR3 DNA reads TGTGCCAGCAGTTTACGGGGTAGAGCGAACACTGAAGCTTTCTTT. This sequence encodes CASSLRGRANTEAFF.

This clonotype was seen ten or more times. The rearrangement links TRBV20-1 to TRBJ2-1; D ambiguous. CDR3 length: 15 residues. Germline lookup yields CDR1 DFQATT and CDR2 SNEGSKA (reference sequence). Trimming removed 3 bases from V and 1 base from J, with 13 bases in between. The CDR3 nucleotides are TGCAGTGCTAGTCCCAAGTTCGATTCCTACAATGAGCAGTTCTTC. It specifies CSASPKFDSYNEQFF.

This clonotype showed up many times. This rearrangement joins TRBV6-5 to TRBJ1-1, with a tentative D call TRBD1 (6 bases). Trimming shortened V by 4 bases and J by 4 bases, and 10 bases separated the two germline ends. Germline CDR1 MNHEY, CDR2 SVGAGI. The CDR3 has 13 amino acids. The CDR3 loop is CASSLGGTTEAFF. As DNA, the CDR3 is TGTGCCAGCAGTTTAGGGGGGACCACTGAAGCTTTCTTT.